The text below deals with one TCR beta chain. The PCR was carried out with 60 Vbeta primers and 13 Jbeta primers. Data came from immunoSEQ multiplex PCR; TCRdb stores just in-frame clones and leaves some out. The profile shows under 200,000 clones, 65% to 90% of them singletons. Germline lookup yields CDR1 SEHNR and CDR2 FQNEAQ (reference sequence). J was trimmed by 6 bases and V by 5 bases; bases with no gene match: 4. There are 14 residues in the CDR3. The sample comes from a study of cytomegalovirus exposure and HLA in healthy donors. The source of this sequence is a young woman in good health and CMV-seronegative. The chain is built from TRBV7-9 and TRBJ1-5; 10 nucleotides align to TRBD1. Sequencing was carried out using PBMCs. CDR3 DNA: TGTGCCAGCAGCGACGGGACAGGGGTTCAGCCCCAGCATTTT. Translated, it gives CASSDGTGVQPQHF.